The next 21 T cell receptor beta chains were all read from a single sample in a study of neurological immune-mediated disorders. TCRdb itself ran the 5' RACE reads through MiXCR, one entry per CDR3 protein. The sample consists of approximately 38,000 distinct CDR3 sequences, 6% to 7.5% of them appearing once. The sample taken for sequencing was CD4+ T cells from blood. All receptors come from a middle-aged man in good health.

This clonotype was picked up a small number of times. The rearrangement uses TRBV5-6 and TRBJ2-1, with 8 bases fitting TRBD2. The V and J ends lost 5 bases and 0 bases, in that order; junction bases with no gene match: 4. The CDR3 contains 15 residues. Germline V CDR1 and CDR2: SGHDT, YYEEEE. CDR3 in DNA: TGTGCCAGCAGTACGGGGGGGAGCTCCTACAATGAGCAGTTCTTC. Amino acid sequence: CASSTGGSSYNEQFF.

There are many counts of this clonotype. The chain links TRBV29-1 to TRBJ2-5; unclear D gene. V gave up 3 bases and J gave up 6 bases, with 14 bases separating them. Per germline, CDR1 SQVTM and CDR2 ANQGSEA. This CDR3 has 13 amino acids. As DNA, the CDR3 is TGCAGCGTTGACCCTGGTCTACAACAGACCCAGTACTTC. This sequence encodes CSVDPGLQQTQYF.

The CDR3 is CACGRSSYNEQFF. In DNA, the CDR3 is TGTGCCTGCGGTAGGAGCTCCTACAATGAGCAGTTCTTC. The chain has TRBV30 and TRBJ2-1; D not certain. Trimming left V 6 bases short and J 0 bases short, with 9 bases between. CDR1 GTSNPN and CDR2 SVGIG come from the germline V gene (reference sequence). The CDR3 sequence is 13 residues long.

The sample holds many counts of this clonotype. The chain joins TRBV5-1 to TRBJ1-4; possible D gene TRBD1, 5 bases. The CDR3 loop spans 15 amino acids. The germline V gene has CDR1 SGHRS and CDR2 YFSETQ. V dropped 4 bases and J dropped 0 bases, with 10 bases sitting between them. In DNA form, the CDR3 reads TGCGCCAGCAGCCACCCGGGGCCAACTAATGAAAAACTGTTTTTT. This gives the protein CASSHPGPTNEKLFF.

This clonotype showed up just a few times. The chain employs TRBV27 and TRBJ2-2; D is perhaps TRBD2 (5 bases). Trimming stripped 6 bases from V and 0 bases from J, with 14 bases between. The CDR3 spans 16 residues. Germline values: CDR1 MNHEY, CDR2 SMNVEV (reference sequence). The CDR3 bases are TGTGCCAGCAGCATTATGGCCGGGACGAACACCGGGGAGCTGTTTTTT. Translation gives CASSIMAGTNTGELFF.

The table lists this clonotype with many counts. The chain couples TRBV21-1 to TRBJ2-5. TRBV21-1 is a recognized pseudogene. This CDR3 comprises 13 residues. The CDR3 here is CASSKRFQETQYF. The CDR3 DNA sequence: TGTGCCAGCAGCAAACGGTTCCAAGAGACCCAGTACTTC.

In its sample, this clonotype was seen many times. The CDR3 reads CASSSGTPMAFF. The CDR3 coding sequence is TGTGCCAGCAGCTCCGGGACCCCGATGGCGTTCTTC. This chain uses TRBV7-2 with TRBJ2-1, with D perhaps being TRBD1 or TRBD2 (5 bases each). CDR1 SGHTA and CDR2 FQGNSA come from the germline V gene. Between the trimmed V and J ends, which lost 4 bases and 15 bases, there was a span of 16 bases. The CDR3 contains 12 residues.

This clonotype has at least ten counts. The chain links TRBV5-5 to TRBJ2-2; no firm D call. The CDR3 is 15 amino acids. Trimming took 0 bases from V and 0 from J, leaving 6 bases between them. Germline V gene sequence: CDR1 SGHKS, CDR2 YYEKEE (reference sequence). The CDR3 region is CASSLGLTNTGELFF. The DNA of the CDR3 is TGTGCCAGCAGCTTGGGCCTCACGAACACCGGGGAGCTGTTTTTT.

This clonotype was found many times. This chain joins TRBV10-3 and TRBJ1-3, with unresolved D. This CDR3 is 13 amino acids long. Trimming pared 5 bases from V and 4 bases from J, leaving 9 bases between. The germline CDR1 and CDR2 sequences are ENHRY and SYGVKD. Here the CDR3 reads CAISLAGGNTIYF. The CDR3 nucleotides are TGTGCCATCAGTCTGGCGGGAGGAAACACCATATATTTT.

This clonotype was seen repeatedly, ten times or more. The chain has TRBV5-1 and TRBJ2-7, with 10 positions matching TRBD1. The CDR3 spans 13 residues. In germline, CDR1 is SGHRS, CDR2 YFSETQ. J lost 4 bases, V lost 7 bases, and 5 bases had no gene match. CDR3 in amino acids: CASSRGQGYEQYF. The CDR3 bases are TGCGCCAGCTCCCGGGGACAGGGGTACGAGCAGTACTTC. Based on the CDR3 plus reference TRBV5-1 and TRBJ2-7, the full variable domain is KAGVTQTPRYLIKTRGQQVTLSCSPISGHRSVSWYQQTPGQGLQFLFEYFSETQRNKGNFPGRFSGRQFSNSRSEMNVSTLELGDSALYLCASSRGQGYEQYFGPGTRLTVT.

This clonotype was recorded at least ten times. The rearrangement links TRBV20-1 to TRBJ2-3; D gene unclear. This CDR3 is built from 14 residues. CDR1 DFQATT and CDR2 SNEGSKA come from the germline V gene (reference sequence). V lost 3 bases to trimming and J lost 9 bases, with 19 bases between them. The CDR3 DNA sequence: TGCAGTGCTAGCGGCTATGACCCCACGAGAACGCAGTATTTT. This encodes CSASGYDPTRTQYF.

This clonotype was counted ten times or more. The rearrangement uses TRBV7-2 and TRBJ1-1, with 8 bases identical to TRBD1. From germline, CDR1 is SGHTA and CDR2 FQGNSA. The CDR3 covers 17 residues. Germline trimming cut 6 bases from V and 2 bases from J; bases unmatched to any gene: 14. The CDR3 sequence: CASRPPPMTGANTEAFF. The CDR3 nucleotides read TGTGCCAGCAGGCCTCCACCGATGACAGGGGCAAACACTGAAGCTTTCTTT.

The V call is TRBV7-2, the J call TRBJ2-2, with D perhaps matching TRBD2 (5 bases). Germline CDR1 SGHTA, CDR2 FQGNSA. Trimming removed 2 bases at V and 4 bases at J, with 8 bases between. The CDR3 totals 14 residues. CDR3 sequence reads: CASSLQTTTGELFF. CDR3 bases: TGTGCCAGCAGCTTACAGACTACCACCGGGGAGCTGTTTTTT.

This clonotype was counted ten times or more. CDR3 bases: TGCAGTACCCCCTCTAAGGGGATGTACAATGAGCAGTTCTTC. Amino acid sequence: CSTPSKGMYNEQFF. The chain recombines TRBV20-1 with TRBJ2-1; a possible D gene is TRBD1 (5 bases). This CDR3 spans 14 amino acids. The ends were cut back, 8 bases at V and 4 bases at J, with 18 bases in the middle. CDR1 and CDR2 from the germline V gene are DFQATT and SNEGSKA (reference sequence).

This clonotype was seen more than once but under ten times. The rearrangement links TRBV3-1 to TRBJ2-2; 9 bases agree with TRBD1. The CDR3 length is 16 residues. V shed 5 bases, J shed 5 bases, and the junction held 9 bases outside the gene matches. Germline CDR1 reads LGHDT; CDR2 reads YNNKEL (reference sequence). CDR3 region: CASSAHRGLGTGELFF. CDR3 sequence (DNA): TGTGCCAGCAGCGCGCACAGGGGGCTTGGGACCGGGGAGCTGTTTTTT.

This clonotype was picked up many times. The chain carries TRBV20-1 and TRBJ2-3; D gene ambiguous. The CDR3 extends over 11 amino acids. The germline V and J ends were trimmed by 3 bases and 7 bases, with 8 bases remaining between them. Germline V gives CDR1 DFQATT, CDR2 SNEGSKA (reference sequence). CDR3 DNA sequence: TGCAGTGCTAGCGGGTCATATACGCAGTATTTT. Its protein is CSASGSYTQYF.

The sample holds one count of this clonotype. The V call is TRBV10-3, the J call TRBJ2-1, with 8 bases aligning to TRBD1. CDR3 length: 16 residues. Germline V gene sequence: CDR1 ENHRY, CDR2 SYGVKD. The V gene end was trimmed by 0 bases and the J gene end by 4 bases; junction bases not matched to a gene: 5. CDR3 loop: CAISESQGVIYNEQFF. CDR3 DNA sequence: TGTGCCATCAGTGAGTCACAGGGGGTCATTTACAATGAGCAGTTCTTC.

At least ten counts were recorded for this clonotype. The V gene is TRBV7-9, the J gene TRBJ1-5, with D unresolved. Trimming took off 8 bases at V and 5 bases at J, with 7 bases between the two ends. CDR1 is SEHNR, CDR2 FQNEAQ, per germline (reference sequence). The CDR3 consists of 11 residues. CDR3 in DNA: TGTGCCAGCGGGGAGTATCAGCCCCAGCATTTT. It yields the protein CASGEYQPQHF.

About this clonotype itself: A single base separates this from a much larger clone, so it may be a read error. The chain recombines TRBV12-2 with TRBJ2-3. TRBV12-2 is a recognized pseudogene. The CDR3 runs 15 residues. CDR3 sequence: CASRPPTDSTDTQYF. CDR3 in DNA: TGTGCAAGTCGCCCACCAACAGACTCCACAGATACGCAGTATTTT.

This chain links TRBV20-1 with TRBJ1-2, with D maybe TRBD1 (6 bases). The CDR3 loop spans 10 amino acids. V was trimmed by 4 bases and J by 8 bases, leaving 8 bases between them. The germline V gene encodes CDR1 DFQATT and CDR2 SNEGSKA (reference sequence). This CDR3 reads CSANGGGYTF. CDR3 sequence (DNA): TGCAGTGCTAACGGGGGCGGCTACACCTTC.

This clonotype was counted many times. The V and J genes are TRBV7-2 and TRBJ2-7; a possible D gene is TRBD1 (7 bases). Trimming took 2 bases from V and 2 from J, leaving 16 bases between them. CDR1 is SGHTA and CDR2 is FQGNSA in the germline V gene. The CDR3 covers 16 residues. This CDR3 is CASSLHPGGPPYEQYF. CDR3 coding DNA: TGTGCCAGCAGCTTACACCCAGGGGGGCCTCCCTACGAGCAGTACTTC.